This entry lists 20 T cell receptor beta chains sequenced from one sample in a study of cytomegalovirus exposure and HLA in healthy donors. Assay used: immunoSEQ multiplex PCR; TCRdb lists only in-frame clones, some missing. The table lists over 100,000 clones, 88% of them singletons. Sequencing input: PBMCs. The receptors stem from a woman aged 18-29 years in good health and CMV-seronegative.

The V call is TRBV19, the J call TRBJ2-1, with 9 bases fitting TRBD1. From germline, CDR1 is LNHDA and CDR2 SQIVND (reference sequence). CDR3 length equals 19 residues. Trimming removed 3 bases from V and 6 bases from J; junction bases left unmatched: 18. CDR3 residues: CASSIEGTGWIKPTNEQFF. In DNA, the CDR3 is TGTGCCAGTAGTATTGAGGGGACAGGGTGGATTAAGCCTACCAATGAGCAGTTCTTC.

The genes are TRBV18 and TRBJ2-1; 8 nucleotides align to TRBD2. CDR1 KGHSH and CDR2 LQKENI come from the germline V gene. The CDR3 sequence is 15 residues long. The V segment lost 4 bases and the J segment 10 bases; nucleotides outside the gene matches: 12. CDR3 residues: CASSLERGPVGEQFF. The CDR3 nucleotides read TGTGCCAGCTCACTGGAGCGGGGGCCGGTCGGAGAGCAGTTCTTC. Looking up the rest from reference TRBV18 and TRBJ2-1 gives the full variable domain: NAGVMQNPRHLVRRRGQEARLRCSPMKGHSHVYWYRQLPEEGLKFMVYLQKENIIDESGMPKERFSAEFPKEGPSILRIQQVVRGDSAAYFCASSLERGPVGEQFFGPGTRLTVL.

This sequence joins TRBV2 and TRBJ1-2; the match to TRBD1 covers 7 bases. Trimming took 9 bases from V and 6 from J; bases not matched to a gene: 13. Germline CDR1 and CDR2: SNHLY and FYNNEI. This CDR3 contains 14 residues. CDR3 in DNA: TGTGCCAGGGAAGAAAACAGGGGCGGGAATGGCTACACCTTC. Residues: CAREENRGGNGYTF. Using reference TRBV2 and TRBJ1-2 for the parts outside the CDR3, the full variable domain is EPEVTQTPSHQVTQMGQEVILRCVPISNHLYFYWYRQILGQKVEFLVSFYNNEISEKSEIFDDQFSVERPDGSNFTLKIRSTKLEDSAMYFCAREENRGGNGYTFGSGTRLTVV.

The chain carries TRBV7-9 and TRBJ1-2, with D hard to call. Germline V lookup: CDR1 SEHNR, CDR2 FQNEAQ (reference sequence). Trimming left V 2 bases short and J 6 bases short, with 19 bases between. This CDR3 is 16 amino acids long. CDR3 loop: CASSLPIGRTPHGYTF. The CDR3 coding sequence is TGTGCCAGCAGCTTACCTATAGGTCGGACTCCGCATGGCTACACCTTC. Supplemented by reference TRBV7-9 and TRBJ1-2, the full variable domain reads DTGVSQNPRHKITKRGQNVTFRCDPISEHNRLYWYRQTLGQGPEFLTYFQNEAQLEKSRLLSDRFSAERPKGSFSTLEIQRTEQGDSAMYLCASSLPIGRTPHGYTFGSGTRLTVV.

The chain uses TRBV7-9 and TRBJ2-7, with 11 bases lining up with TRBD2. Looked up from germline, CDR1 is SEHNR and CDR2 is FQNEAQ (reference sequence). The CDR3 spans 15 residues. V shed 6 bases and J 2 bases; nucleotides not matched to a gene: 6. CDR3 nucleotides: TGTGCCAGCAGGGCGACTAGCGGGGATACCTACGAGCAGTACTTC. Translating gives CASRATSGDTYEQYF.

V gene TRBV9 combines with J gene TRBJ2-3; D is unclear. The CDR3 has 15 amino acids. Trimming took 1 base from V and 1 from J, leaving 10 bases between them. Germline CDR1 reads SGDLS; CDR2 reads YYNGEE. CDR3 amino acids: CASSVTSQGTDTQYF. Written as DNA, the CDR3 is TGTGCCAGCAGCGTAACCTCCCAGGGCACAGATACGCAGTATTTT.

The rearrangement joins TRBV5-6 to TRBJ2-2; 10 nucleotides match TRBD1. Germline CDR1 SGHDT, CDR2 YYEEEE. CDR3 length: 17 amino acids. V dropped 1 base and J dropped 3; count of bases not matched to a gene: 6. For the CDR3, the DNA is TGTGCCAGCAGCTTGAAGGACAGGGGGGCTTACACCGGGGAGCTGTTTTTT. Its translation: CASSLKDRGAYTGELFF.

The chain couples TRBV27 to TRBJ2-1; 8 positions match TRBD1. With 6 bases clipped from V and 4 bases from J, the junction kept 8 bases outside the gene matches. Germline CDR1 reads MNHEY; CDR2 reads SMNVEV (reference sequence). The CDR3 is 15 amino acids. CDR3 loop: CASRGQGARYNEQFF. CDR3 nucleotides: TGTGCCAGCAGAGGCCAGGGGGCTAGATACAATGAGCAGTTCTTC.

This rearrangement joins TRBV5-6 to TRBJ1-2, with 11 bases fitting TRBD1. Trimming removed 4 bases from V and 0 bases from J; junction bases left unmatched: 14. The CDR3 loop spans 19 amino acids. Germline V gene sequence: CDR1 SGHDT, CDR2 YYEEEE. CDR3: CASSLLSPDRGPTNYGYTF. CDR3 in DNA: TGTGCCAGCAGCCTACTTTCTCCGGACAGGGGGCCTACTAACTATGGCTACACCTTC. The whole variable domain, filled in from reference TRBV5-6 and TRBJ1-2, reads DAGVTQSPTHLIKTRGQQVTLRCSPKSGHDTVSWYQQALGQGPQFIFQYYEEEERQRGNFPDRFSGHQFPNYSSELNVNALLLGDSALYLCASSLLSPDRGPTNYGYTFGSGTRLTVV.

The chain couples TRBV5-4 to TRBJ2-3; TRBD2 aligns across 15 bases. The CDR3 covers 18 residues. V shed 6 bases and J 4 bases; nucleotides not matched to a gene: 12. The germline V gene has CDR1 SGHNT and CDR2 YYREEE (reference sequence). CDR3 region: CASTGRVRTSGRADTQYF. CDR3 coding DNA: TGTGCCAGCACGGGCCGGGTCCGGACTAGCGGGAGGGCAGATACGCAGTATTTT.

The chain couples TRBV7-2 to TRBJ2-1, with 11 bases identical to TRBD2. V shed 5 bases, J shed 10 bases, and the junction held 10 bases outside the gene matches. The CDR3 has 15 amino acids. Per the germline V gene, CDR1 is SGHTA and CDR2 is FQGNSA. The CDR3 sequence: CASSPVGSGRAEQFF. For the CDR3, the DNA is TGTGCCAGCAGCCCAGTGGGTAGCGGGAGGGCCGAGCAGTTCTTC.

The chain links TRBV12-5 to TRBJ1-6, with 8 bases matching TRBD1. CDR1 and CDR2 (germline): LGHNT, FRNRAP. The V gene end was trimmed by 0 bases and the J gene end by 1 base; junction bases not matched to a gene: 5. This CDR3 has 18 residues. The CDR3 DNA follows: TGTGCTAGTGGTTTGGTTAAGACAGGGGCTTCCTATAATTCACCCCTCCACTTT. Protein: CASGLVKTGASYNSPLHF. The entire variable domain, with the rest obtained from reference TRBV12-5 and TRBJ1-6, is as follows: DARVTQTPRHKVTEMGQEVTMRCQPILGHNTVFWYRQTMMQGLELLAYFRNRAPLDDSGMPKDRFSAEMPDATLATLKIQPSEPRDSAVYFCASGLVKTGASYNSPLHFGNGTRLTVT.

The chain carries TRBV27 and TRBJ1-5, with 7 bases lining up with TRBD1. CDR1 and CDR2 (germline): MNHEY, SMNVEV (reference sequence). V trimming: 4 bases; J trimming: 5 bases; junction bases outside the gene matches: 11. The CDR3 is 16 residues long. In DNA, the CDR3 is TGTGCCAGCAGTTCCAGACAGGGTTCCAGGTATCAGCCCCAGCATTTT. This encodes CASSSRQGSRYQPQHF.

The chain is built from TRBV6-5 and TRBJ1-5; no definite D call. Between the trimmed V and J ends, which lost 0 bases and 3 bases, there was a span of 9 bases. Germline V gene lookup returns CDR1 MNHEY and CDR2 SVGAGI. The CDR3 extends over 15 amino acids. Here the CDR3 reads CASSYSGGTNQPQHF. Here the CDR3 DNA reads TGTGCCAGCAGTTACTCGGGAGGAACCAATCAGCCCCAGCATTTT.

The chain carries TRBV6-5 and TRBJ1-1; D gene uncertain. CDR1 is MNHEY, CDR2 SVGAGI, per germline. This CDR3 is built from 13 residues. V lost 2 bases, J lost 7 bases, and 11 bases lay in between. The CDR3 nucleotides are TGTGCCAGCAGTTACGGGTCGGGAGTTGAAGCTTTCTTT. Translated, it gives CASSYGSGVEAFF.

The chain is built from TRBV7-3 and TRBJ2-1; D gene unclear. The CDR3 runs to 12 residues. Germline CDR1 reads SGHTA; CDR2 reads FQGTGA. The V end lost 8 bases, the J end lost 2 bases, and 7 bases lay between the germline ends. The CDR3 DNA follows: TGTGCCAGCGGTGCGGCCTACAATGAGCAGTTCTTC. Translating it yields CASGAAYNEQFF.

V and J are TRBV27 and TRBJ1-1, with 7 positions matching TRBD1. After removal of 2 bases from V and 2 bases from J, the junction contained 14 bases not matched to a gene. This CDR3 comprises 18 residues. Germline V gene sequence: CDR1 MNHEY, CDR2 SMNVEV (reference sequence). This chain's CDR3 is CASSLNPLGQTINTEAFF. For the CDR3, the DNA is TGTGCCAGCAGTTTAAACCCCCTGGGACAGACGATCAACACTGAAGCTTTCTTT.

The gene calls are TRBV7-9 and TRBJ2-7; TRBD1 is a possible D gene (6 bases). The CDR3 is made up of 14 amino acids. Germline CDR1 reads SEHNR; CDR2 reads FQNEAQ (reference sequence). The V gene lost 5 bases and the J gene lost 3 bases, with 14 bases spanning the gap. CDR3 sequence (DNA): TGTGCCAGCAGCGATCACAGGGCTAACTACGAGCAGTACTTC. Translated, it gives CASSDHRANYEQYF.

This clone was detected once. The chain links TRBV14 to TRBJ2-5; 8 bases map to TRBD2. The CDR3 is 15 amino acids. After removal of 4 bases from V and 3 bases from J, the junction contained 7 bases not matched to a gene. The germline CDR1 and CDR2 sequences are SGHDN and FVKESK. CDR3 DNA sequence: TGTGCCAGCAGCCGAGTAGCGGGGCGGGAAGAGACCCAGTACTTC. It translates to CASSRVAGREETQYF.

This sequence joins TRBV19 and TRBJ2-1; D not resolved. V was cut by 7 bases and J by 7 bases, with 17 bases left in between. Per germline, CDR1 LNHDA and CDR2 SQIVND (reference sequence). CDR3 length: 14 amino acids. The DNA of the CDR3 is TGTGCCAGTATAGGTAGACCAGACTTTAATGAGCAGTTCTTC. Its translation: CASIGRPDFNEQFF.